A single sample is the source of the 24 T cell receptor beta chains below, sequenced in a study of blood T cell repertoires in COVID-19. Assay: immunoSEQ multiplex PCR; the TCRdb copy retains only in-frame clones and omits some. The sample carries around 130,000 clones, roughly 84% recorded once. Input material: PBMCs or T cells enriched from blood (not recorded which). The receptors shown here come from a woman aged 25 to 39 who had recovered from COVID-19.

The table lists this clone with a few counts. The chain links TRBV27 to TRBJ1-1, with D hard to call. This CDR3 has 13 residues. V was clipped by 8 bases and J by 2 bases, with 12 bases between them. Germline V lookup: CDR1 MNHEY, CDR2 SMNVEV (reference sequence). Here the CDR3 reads CASGPGGNTEAFF. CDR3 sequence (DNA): TGTGCCAGCGGACCAGGAGGTAACACTGAAGCTTTCTTT.

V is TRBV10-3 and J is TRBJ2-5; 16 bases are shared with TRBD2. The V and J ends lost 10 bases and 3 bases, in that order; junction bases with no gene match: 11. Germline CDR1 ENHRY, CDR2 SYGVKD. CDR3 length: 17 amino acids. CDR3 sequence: CATTGTSGRGAKETQYF. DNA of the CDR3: TGTGCCACCACCGGGACTAGCGGGAGGGGAGCCAAAGAGACCCAGTACTTC.

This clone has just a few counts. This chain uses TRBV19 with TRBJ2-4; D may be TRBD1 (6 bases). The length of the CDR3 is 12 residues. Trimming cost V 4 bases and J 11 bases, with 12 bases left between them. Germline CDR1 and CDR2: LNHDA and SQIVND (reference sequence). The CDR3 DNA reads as TGTGCCAGTAGTACCCGACAGGATGTTCAGTACTTC. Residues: CASSTRQDVQYF.

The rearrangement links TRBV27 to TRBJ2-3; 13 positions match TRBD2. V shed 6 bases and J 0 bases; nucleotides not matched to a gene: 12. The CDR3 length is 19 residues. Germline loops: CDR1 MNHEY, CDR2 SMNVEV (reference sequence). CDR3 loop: CASSVLAGTSGISTDTQYF. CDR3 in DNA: TGTGCCAGCAGCGTTCTCGCGGGGACTAGCGGGATAAGCACAGATACGCAGTATTTT.

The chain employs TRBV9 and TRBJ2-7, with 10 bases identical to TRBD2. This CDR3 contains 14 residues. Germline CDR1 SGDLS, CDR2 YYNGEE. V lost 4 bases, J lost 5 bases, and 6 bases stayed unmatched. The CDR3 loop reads CASSSSGSADEQYF. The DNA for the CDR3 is TGTGCCAGCAGCTCTAGCGGGAGCGCCGACGAGCAGTACTTC.

The CDR3 coding sequence is TGTGCCAGCAGCTTTTGGGCGGGAGATCCCTGGGGTGACGAGCAGTACTTC. It encodes CASSFWAGDPWGDEQYF. The chain combines TRBV7-9 with TRBJ2-7, with 7 positions matching TRBD2. Germline V gene lookup returns CDR1 SEHNR and CDR2 FQNEAQ (reference sequence). CDR3 length equals 17 residues. Germline trimming cut 3 bases from V and 5 bases from J; bases unmatched to any gene: 16.

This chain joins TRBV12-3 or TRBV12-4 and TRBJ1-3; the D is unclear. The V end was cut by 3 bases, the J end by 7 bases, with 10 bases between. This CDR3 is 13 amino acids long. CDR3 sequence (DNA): TGTGCCAGCAGTTTCTATACGGGGAACACCATATATTTT. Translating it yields CASSFYTGNTIYF.

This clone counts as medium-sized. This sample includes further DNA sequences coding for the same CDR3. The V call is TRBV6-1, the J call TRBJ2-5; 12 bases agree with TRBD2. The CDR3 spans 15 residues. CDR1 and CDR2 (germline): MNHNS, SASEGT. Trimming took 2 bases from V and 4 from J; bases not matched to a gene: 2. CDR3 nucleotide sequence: TGTGCCAGCAGTGAACTAGCGGGAGGGCCAGAGACCCAGTACTTC. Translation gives CASSELAGGPETQYF.

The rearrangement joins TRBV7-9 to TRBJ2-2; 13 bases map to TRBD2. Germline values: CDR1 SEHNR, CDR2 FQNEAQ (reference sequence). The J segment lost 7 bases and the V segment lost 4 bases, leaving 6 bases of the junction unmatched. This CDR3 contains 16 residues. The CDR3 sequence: CASSSRTSGSVGELFF. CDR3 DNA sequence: TGTGCCAGCAGCTCCAGGACTAGCGGGAGTGTCGGGGAGCTGTTTTTT. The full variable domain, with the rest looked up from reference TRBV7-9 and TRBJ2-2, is DTGVSQNPRHKITKRGQNVTFRCDPISEHNRLYWYRQTLGQGPEFLTYFQNEAQLEKSRLLSDRFSAERPKGSFSTLEIQRTEQGDSAMYLCASSSRTSGSVGELFFGEGSRLTVL.

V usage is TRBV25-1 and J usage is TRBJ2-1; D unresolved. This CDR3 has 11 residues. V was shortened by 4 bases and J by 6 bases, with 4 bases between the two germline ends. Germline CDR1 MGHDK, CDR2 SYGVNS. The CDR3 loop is CASSGSNEQFF. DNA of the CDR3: TGTGCCAGCAGTGGGAGCAATGAGCAGTTCTTC.

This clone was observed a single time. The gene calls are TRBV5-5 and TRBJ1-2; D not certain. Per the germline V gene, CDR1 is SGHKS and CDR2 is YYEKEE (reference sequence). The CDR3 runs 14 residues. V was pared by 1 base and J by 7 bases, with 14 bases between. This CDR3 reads CASSLPGGEGGYTF. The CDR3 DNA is TGTGCCAGCAGCTTGCCGGGAGGAGAGGGTGGCTACACCTTC.

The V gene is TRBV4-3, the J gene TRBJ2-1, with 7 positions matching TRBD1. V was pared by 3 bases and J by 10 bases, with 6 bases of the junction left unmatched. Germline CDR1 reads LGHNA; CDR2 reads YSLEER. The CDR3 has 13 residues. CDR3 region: CASSQGETGEQFF. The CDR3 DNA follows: TGCGCCAGCAGCCAGGGAGAGACAGGGGAGCAGTTCTTC.

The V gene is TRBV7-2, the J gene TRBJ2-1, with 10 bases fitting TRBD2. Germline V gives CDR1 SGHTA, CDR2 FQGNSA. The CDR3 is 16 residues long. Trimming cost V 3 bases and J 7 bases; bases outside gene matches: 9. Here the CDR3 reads CASSFGLAGAENEQFF. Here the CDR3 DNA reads TGTGCCAGCAGCTTCGGGCTAGCGGGAGCGGAAAATGAGCAGTTCTTC.

The CDR3: CSVEEGAYGYTF. The CDR3 DNA follows: TGCAGCGTTGAAGAAGGGGCCTATGGCTACACCTTC. V gene TRBV29-1 combines with J gene TRBJ1-2; D is possibly TRBD1 (5 bases). V was shortened by 0 bases and J by 4 bases, with 6 bases between the two germline ends. This CDR3 is 12 amino acids long. CDR1 and CDR2 from the germline V gene are SQVTM and ANQGSEA.

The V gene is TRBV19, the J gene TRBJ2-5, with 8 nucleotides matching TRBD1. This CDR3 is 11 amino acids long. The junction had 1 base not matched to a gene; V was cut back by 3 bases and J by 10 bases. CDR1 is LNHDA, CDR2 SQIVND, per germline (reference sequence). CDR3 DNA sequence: TGTGCCAGTAGTATGGACAGGGTCCAGTACTTC. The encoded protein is CASSMDRVQYF.

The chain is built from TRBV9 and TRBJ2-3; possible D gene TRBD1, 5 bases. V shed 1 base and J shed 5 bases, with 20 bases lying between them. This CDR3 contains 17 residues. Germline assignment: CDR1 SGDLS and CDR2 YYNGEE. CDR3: CASSVRSRQGTQDTQYF. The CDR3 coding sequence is TGTGCCAGCAGCGTAAGAAGTAGGCAGGGTACCCAAGATACGCAGTATTTT.

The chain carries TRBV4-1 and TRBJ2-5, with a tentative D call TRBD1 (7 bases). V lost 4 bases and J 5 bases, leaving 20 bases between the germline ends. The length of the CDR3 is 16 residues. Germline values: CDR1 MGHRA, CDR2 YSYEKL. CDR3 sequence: CASSRGQADGGETQYF. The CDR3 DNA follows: TGCGCCAGCAGCCGTGGACAGGCGGATGGGGGGGAGACCCAGTACTTC.

The CDR3 protein is CASSPIAGTGGTGANVLTF. The CDR3 DNA sequence: TGTGCCAGCTCACCAATAGCCGGGACAGGGGGAACTGGGGCCAACGTCCTGACTTTC. The chain is built from TRBV18 and TRBJ2-6; 11 bases line up with TRBD1. The CDR3 is made up of 19 amino acids. The junction had 8 bases not matched to a gene; V was cut back by 2 bases and J by 2 bases. Germline V gene data show CDR1 as KGHSH and CDR2 as LQKENI.

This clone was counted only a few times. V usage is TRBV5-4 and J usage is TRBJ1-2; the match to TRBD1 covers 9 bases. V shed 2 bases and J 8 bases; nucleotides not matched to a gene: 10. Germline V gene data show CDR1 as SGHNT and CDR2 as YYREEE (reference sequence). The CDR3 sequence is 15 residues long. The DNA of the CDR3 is TGTGCCAGCAGCTTAAGTTACAGGGGGCAGGGAGGCTACACCTTC. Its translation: CASSLSYRGQGGYTF.

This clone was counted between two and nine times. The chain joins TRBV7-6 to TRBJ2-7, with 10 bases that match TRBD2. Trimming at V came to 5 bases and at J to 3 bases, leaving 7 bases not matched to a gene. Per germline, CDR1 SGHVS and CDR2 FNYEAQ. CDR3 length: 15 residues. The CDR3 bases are TGTGCCAGCAGCAGAATAGCGGGAGGCGACTACGAGCAGTACTTC. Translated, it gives CASSRIAGGDYEQYF.

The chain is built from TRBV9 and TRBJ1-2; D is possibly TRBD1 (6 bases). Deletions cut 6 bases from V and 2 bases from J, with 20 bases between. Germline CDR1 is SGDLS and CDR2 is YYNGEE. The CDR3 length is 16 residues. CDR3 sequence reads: CASNRGPGVNNYGYTF. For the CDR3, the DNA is TGTGCCAGCAATCGAGGGCCAGGGGTTAACAACTATGGCTACACCTTC.

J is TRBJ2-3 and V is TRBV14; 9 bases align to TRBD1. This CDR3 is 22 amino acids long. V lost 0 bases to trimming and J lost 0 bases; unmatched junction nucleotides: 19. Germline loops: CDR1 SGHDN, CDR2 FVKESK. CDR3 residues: CASSQDTGQGFYRARSTDTQYF. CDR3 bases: TGTGCCAGCAGCCAAGATACTGGACAGGGGTTTTATCGGGCCCGTAGCACAGATACGCAGTATTTT.

The CDR3 spells CASSLGGGGIYNEQFF. The DNA of the CDR3 is TGTGCCAGCAGCTTAGGAGGGGGCGGCATATACAATGAGCAGTTCTTC. The V and J genes are TRBV7-8 and TRBJ2-1; 7 bases agree with TRBD1. Germline-derived CDR1 and CDR2 are SGHVS and FQNEAQ. V gave up 1 base and J gave up 4 bases; unmatched junction bases: 7. The CDR3 covers 16 residues.

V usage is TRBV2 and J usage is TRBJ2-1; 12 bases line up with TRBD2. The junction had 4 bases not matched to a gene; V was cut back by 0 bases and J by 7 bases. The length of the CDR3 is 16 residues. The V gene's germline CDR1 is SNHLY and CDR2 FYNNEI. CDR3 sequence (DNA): TGTGCCAGCAGTGAAGCCCGACTAGCGGGAGCGAATGAGCAGTTCTTC. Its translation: CASSEARLAGANEQFF.